These 18 T cell receptor beta chains originate from one sample sequenced in a study of T cells in Graves' hyperthyroidism and ophthalmopathy. RNA transcripts gave rise to amplified TCR beta CDR3 regions. TCR CDR3 regions were first amplified by RT-PCR with HTBI primers. TCRdb reprocessed the multiplex PCR reads with MiXCR, giving one entry per CDR3 protein. The top ten hold 20% of the sample, which has about 380,000 distinct CDR3 sequences, approximately 15% seen once. Sequencing input: blood. Source of these receptors: a man aged 25-45 years with Graves' hyperthyroidism that later progressed to Graves' ophthalmopathy.

This clonotype has ten or more counts. The gene calls are TRBV20-1 and TRBJ2-1; D not certain. V was trimmed by 6 bases and J by 5 bases, leaving 8 bases between them. Germline loops: CDR1 DFQATT, CDR2 SNEGSKA (reference sequence). There are 11 residues in the CDR3. CDR3 amino acids: CSAVEDNEQFF. The CDR3, as DNA: TGCAGTGCCGTCGAGGACAATGAGCAGTTCTTC.

This clonotype was counted a few times. The gene calls are TRBV19 and TRBJ1-5, with 11 bases fitting TRBD1. Trimming at V came to 6 bases and at J to 7 bases, leaving 14 bases not matched to a gene. CDR1 and CDR2 from the germline V gene are LNHDA and SQIVND (reference sequence). The CDR3 spans 17 residues. The CDR3 sequence: CASRPRVGQGAGQPQHF. As DNA, the CDR3 is TGTGCCAGTAGGCCCCGGGTCGGACAGGGGGCAGGGCAGCCCCAGCATTTT.

This clonotype has only a few counts. This sequence may be a read error, since a much larger clone differs from it by one base. The chain joins TRBV2 to TRBJ2-5; a possible D gene is TRBD1 (5 bases). Germline CDR1 SNHLY, CDR2 FYNNEI. The V end was cut by 1 base, the J end by 2 bases, with 8 bases between. The CDR3 runs to 14 residues. As DNA, the CDR3 is TGTGCCAGCAGTGAAGAGGCAGGGCAAGAGACCCAGTACTTC. Translated, it gives CASSEEAGQETQYF.

The chain couples TRBV20-1 to TRBJ1-1; a possible D gene is TRBD1 (5 bases). Between the trimmed V and J ends, which lost 5 bases and 4 bases, there was a span of 11 bases. Germline V gene lookup returns CDR1 DFQATT and CDR2 SNEGSKA (reference sequence). The CDR3 covers 12 residues. The CDR3 nucleotides read TGCAGTGCTCCCAGGGACGGCACTGAAGCTTTCTTT. Translation gives CSAPRDGTEAFF.

Ten or more counts support this clonotype. The CDR3 DNA is TGTGCCAGCAGTACGACAGGGTATCAAGAGACCCAGTACTTC. This translates into CASSTTGYQETQYF. V and J are TRBV6-1 and TRBJ2-5, with 7 bases identical to TRBD1. Germline CDR1 MNHNS, CDR2 SASEGT. V gave up 5 bases and J gave up 2 bases; unmatched junction bases: 5. The CDR3 has 14 amino acids.

This clonotype was found many times. CDR3 bases: TGTGCCAGCAGCACACCCTACGAGCAGTACTTC. This gives the protein CASSTPYEQYF. V and J are TRBV12-3 or TRBV12-4 and TRBJ2-7; no clear D gene. Between the trimmed V and J ends, which lost 6 bases and 2 bases, there was a span of 5 bases. CDR3 length: 11 amino acids.

The chain carries TRBV5-1 and TRBJ2-5; 10 bases line up with TRBD1. Per germline, CDR1 SGHRS and CDR2 YFSETQ. After removal of 6 bases from V and 10 bases from J, the junction contained 6 bases not matched to a gene. The CDR3 runs to 12 residues. In nucleotides, the CDR3 is TGCGCCAGCACTGTGGACAGGGGGGACCAGTACTTC. It translates to CASTVDRGDQYF.

The chain links TRBV7-9 to TRBJ1-5, with TRBD1 identical over 12 bases. V was clipped by 5 bases and J by 4 bases; unmatched bases: 9. The germline V gene encodes CDR1 SEHNR and CDR2 FQNEAQ (reference sequence). The CDR3 covers 17 residues. Here the CDR3 reads CASSVIGTGGWNQPQHF. The DNA for the CDR3 is TGTGCCAGCAGCGTAATCGGGACAGGGGGCTGGAATCAGCCCCAGCATTTT.

A note on this clonotype: At one end the junction does not follow the germline gene, possibly because of a read error. The chain recombines TRBV7-9 with TRBJ2-7; D unclear. The length of the CDR3 is 12 residues. Germline V CDR1 and CDR2: SEHNR, FQNEAQ (reference sequence). The CDR3 DNA is TGTGCCAGCACCTTATCCTTGACCGAGCAGTACTTC. Its translation: CASTLSLTEQYF.

This clonotype was detected many times. The chain carries TRBV11-3 and TRBJ2-7, with 8 bases matching TRBD1. CDR3 length equals 15 residues. V shed 4 bases, J shed 2 bases, and the junction held 7 bases outside the gene matches. Per germline, CDR1 SGHNT and CDR2 YENEEA. CDR3 in DNA: TGTGCCAGCAGCTCTCCTCGGACAGGGCCCTACGAGCAGTACTTC. Its translation is CASSSPRTGPYEQYF.

The V gene is TRBV24-1, the J gene TRBJ2-3; D unresolved. Germline assignment: CDR1 KGHDR and CDR2 SFDVKD. The CDR3 is 13 residues long. Trimming stripped 5 bases from V and 4 bases from J, with 9 bases between. The CDR3: CATSGPLADTQYF. The CDR3 DNA reads TGTGCCACCAGTGGCCCCTTAGCAGATACGCAGTATTTT.

The chain couples TRBV28 to TRBJ1-2, with 9 bases fitting TRBD1. V shed 2 bases and J 3 bases; nucleotides not matched to a gene: 1. The CDR3 length is 14 residues. Looked up from germline, CDR1 is MDHEN and CDR2 is SYDVKM. CDR3 bases: TGTGCCAGCAGTTTAACAGGGGGCTACTATGGCTACACCTTC. This gives the protein CASSLTGGYYGYTF.

This clonotype has a handful of counts. The CDR3 protein is CASRGRIVSNQPQHF. CDR3 bases: TGTGCCAGCAGAGGGAGGATAGTTAGCAATCAGCCCCAGCATTTT. The gene calls are TRBV2 and TRBJ1-5, with D unclear. V was trimmed by 6 bases and J by 0 bases, leaving 12 bases between them. Germline V gene lookup returns CDR1 SNHLY and CDR2 FYNNEI. The CDR3 is 15 amino acids.

The genes are TRBV7-3 and TRBJ2-7; D may correspond to TRBD1 or TRBD2 (5 bases each). The CDR3 spans 15 residues. V was shortened by 5 bases and J by 1 base, with 15 bases between the two germline ends. Germline V lookup: CDR1 SGHTA, CDR2 FQGTGA. This CDR3 reads CASSPGRLISYEQYF. For the CDR3, the DNA is TGTGCCAGCAGCCCGGGACGGTTAATATCCTACGAGCAGTACTTC.

CDR3 nucleotides: TGCGCCAGCAGCCCCTCCCCGGACAGGACAAACATTCAGTACTTC. It translates to CASSPSPDRTNIQYF. This rearrangement joins TRBV5-1 to TRBJ2-4; 7 bases match TRBD1. Unmatched junction bases numbered 10, after V lost 4 bases and J lost 6 bases. Germline V gives CDR1 SGHRS, CDR2 YFSETQ. This CDR3 has 15 amino acids.

This clonotype turned up a few times. The rearrangement links TRBV20-1 to TRBJ1-1; a weak D match, TRBD1 (5 bases). Per germline, CDR1 DFQATT and CDR2 SNEGSKA (reference sequence). V lost 2 bases, J lost 1 base, and 8 bases lay in between. The CDR3 covers 13 residues. For the CDR3, the DNA is TGCAGTGCTAGAAAGGGGACGAACACTGAAGCTTTCTTT. This codes for CSARKGTNTEAFF.

The rearrangement links TRBV13 to TRBJ1-2; D unresolved. This CDR3 is 19 amino acids long. Trimming pared 2 bases from V and 1 base from J, leaving 23 bases between. Looked up from germline, CDR1 is PRHDT and CDR2 is FYEKMQ (reference sequence). The CDR3 DNA is TGTGCCAGCAGCTTATCTTTTGGTTCGCCGATGATCCTTAACTATGGCTACACCTTC. This translates into CASSLSFGSPMILNYGYTF.

The chain couples TRBV3-1 to TRBJ2-2; D gene uncertain. CDR3 length equals 15 residues. V was clipped by 1 base and J by 5 bases, with 11 bases between them. The V gene's germline CDR1 is LGHDT and CDR2 YNNKEL (reference sequence). In DNA form, the CDR3 reads TGTGCCAGCAGCCAAGCCGCCGAGAGGACCGGGGAGCTGTTTTTT. Protein: CASSQAAERTGELFF.